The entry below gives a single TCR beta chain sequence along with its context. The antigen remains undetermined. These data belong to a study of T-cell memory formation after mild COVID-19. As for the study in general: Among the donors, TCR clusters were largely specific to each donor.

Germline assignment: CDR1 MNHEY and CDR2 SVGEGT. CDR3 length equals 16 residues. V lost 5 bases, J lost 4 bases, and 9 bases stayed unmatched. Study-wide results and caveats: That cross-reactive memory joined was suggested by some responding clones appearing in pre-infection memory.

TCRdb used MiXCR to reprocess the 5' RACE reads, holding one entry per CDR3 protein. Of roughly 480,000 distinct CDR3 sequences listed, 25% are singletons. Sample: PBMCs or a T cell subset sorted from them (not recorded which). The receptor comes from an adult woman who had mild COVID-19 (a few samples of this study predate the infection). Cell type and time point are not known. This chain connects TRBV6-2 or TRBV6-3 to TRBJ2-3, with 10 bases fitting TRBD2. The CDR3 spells CASSETLAGYADTQYF. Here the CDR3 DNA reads TGTGCCAGCAGTGAAACACTAGCGGGGTATGCAGATACGCAGTATTTT.